This T cell receptor (beta chain) is drawn from a study of CD8 T cells in Susac syndrome. The germline CDR1 and CDR2 sequences are SGDLS and YYNGEE. V shed 4 bases and J 4 bases; nucleotides not matched to a gene: 6. This CDR3 comprises 14 residues. RNA, at roughly 0.45 to 1 ug, was reverse transcribed with random hexamers. TCR beta CDR3 was amplified by immunoSEQ covering 54 Vbeta and 13 Jbeta. TCRdb reanalysed the immunoSEQ multiplex PCR reads using MiXCR and keeps one entry per CDR3 protein. The repertoire holds 160,000 or so distinct CDR3 sequences, with roughly 95% as singletons. Sequencing of TCR beta was performed on blood CD8+ T cells and on blood CD4+ T cells.

The sequencing input was CD8+ T cells from PBMCs. The receptor's source is a human donor with multiple sclerosis. The chain couples TRBV9 to TRBJ2-7; 9 bases fit TRBD1. The CDR3 loop reads CASSPRTGEYEQYF. CDR3 DNA sequence: TGTGCCAGCAGCCCCCGGACAGGGGAATACGAGCAGTACTTC. Together with reference TRBV9 and TRBJ2-7, the CDR3 gives the full variable domain: DSGVTQTPKHLITATGQRVTLRCSPRSGDLSVYWYQQSLDQGLQFLIQYYNGEERAKGNILERFSAQQFPDLHSELNLSSLELGDSALYFCASSPRTGEYEQYFGPGTRLTVT.